The clone carrying this T cell receptor beta chain was seen repeatedly, ten times or more. This sample was included in a study of T-cell memory formation after mild COVID-19. TCRdb reprocessed the 5' RACE reads with MiXCR, giving one entry per CDR3 protein. The sample lists approximately 60,000 distinct CDR3 sequences, more than 8% seen once, with about 1.1% in the top ten. J gave up 7 bases and V 4 bases, and 1 base lay outside the gene matches. CDR1 is SSHAT, CDR2 FNYEAQ, per germline (reference sequence). CDR3 size: 12 residues. The origin of this receptor is a man aged 18 to 29 who had mild COVID-19 (a few samples of this study predate the infection). Cell type and time point are not known. The J gene is TRBJ2-1, the V gene TRBV7-7; 7 bases match TRBD1. Sequenced sample: PBMCs or a T cell subset sorted from them (not recorded which). CDR3: CASSSTGNEQFF. The CDR3 DNA is TGTGCCAGCAGCTCGACAGGGAATGAGCAGTTCTTC.